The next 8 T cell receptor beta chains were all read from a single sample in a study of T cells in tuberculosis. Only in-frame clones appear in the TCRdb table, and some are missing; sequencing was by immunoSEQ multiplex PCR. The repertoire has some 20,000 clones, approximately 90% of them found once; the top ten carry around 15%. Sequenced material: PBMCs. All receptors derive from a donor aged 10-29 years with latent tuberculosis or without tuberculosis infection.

The CDR3 DNA sequence: TGCAGCGCAGGAACAGGATCCTACGAGCAGTACTTC. This encodes CSAGTGSYEQYF. The gene calls are TRBV29-1 and TRBJ2-7; TRBD1 is a possible D gene (5 bases). The CDR3 has 12 residues. V dropped 7 bases and J dropped 1 base, with 11 bases sitting between them. Germline CDR1 and CDR2: SQVTM and ANQGSEA.

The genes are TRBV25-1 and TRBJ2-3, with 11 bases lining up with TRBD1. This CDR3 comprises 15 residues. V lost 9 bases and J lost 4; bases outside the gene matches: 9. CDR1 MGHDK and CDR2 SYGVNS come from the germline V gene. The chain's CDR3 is CASCVGQGVPDTQYF. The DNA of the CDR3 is TGTGCCAGTTGCGTGGGACAGGGGGTGCCAGATACGCAGTATTTT.

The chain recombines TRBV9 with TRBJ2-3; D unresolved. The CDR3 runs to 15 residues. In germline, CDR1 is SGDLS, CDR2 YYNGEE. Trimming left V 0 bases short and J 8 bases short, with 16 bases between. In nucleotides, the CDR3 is TGTGCCAGCAGCGTAGATTTGCTGGCGCCGGGTACGCAGTATTTT. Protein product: CASSVDLLAPGTQYF.

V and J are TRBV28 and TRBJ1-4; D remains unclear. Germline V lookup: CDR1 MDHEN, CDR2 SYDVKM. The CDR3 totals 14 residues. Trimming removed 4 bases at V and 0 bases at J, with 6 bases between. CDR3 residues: CASSWASTNEKLFF. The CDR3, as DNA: TGTGCCAGCAGTTGGGCGTCAACTAATGAAAAACTGTTTTTT.

The CDR3 spells CASVLSGPESAEQYF. CDR3 coding DNA: TGTGCCAGCGTCTTATCAGGGCCCGAGTCCGCCGAGCAGTACTTC. V usage is TRBV6-1 and J usage is TRBJ2-7, with D tentatively TRBD1 (5 bases). Per germline, CDR1 MNHNS and CDR2 SASEGT. This CDR3 has 15 residues. V lost 8 bases and J lost 6, with 23 bases in between.

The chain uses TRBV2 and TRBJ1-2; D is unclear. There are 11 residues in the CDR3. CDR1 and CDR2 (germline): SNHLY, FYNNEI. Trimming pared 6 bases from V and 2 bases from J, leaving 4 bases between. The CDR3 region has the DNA TGTGCCAGCAGCGCGAACTATGGCTACACCTTC. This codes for CASSANYGYTF.

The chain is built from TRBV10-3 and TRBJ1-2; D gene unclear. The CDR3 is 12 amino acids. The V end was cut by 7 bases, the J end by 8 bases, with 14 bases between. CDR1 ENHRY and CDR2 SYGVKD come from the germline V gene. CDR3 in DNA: TGTGCCATCACCCACGGGGTGGGGGGCTACACCTTC. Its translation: CAITHGVGGYTF.

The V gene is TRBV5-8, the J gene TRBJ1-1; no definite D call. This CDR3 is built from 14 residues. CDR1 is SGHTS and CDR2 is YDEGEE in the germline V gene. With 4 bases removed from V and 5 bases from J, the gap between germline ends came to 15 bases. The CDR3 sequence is CASSPLLWETEAFF. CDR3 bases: TGTGCCAGCAGCCCACTCCTGTGGGAGACTGAAGCTTTCTTT.